These T cell receptor beta chains were read from a single sample in a study of shared clonotypes between healthy human individuals. Only in-frame clones appear in the TCRdb table, and some are missing; sequencing was by immunoSEQ multiplex PCR. Altogether about 2,100,000 clones are present, about 92% being singletons, with the ten largest covering 1.5% to 2%. The sample comprised naive CD8+ T cells from PBMCs. The receptors come from a man aged 18 to 29 in good health. Some clones in this sample may be carry-over from other donors' samples. CDR3s include the opening cysteine and the closing phenylalanine or tryptophan. D genes are given only for firm matches. Not every row has a clone size; where given, it reads once, few, many or a size class.

d_gene | abundance | v_gene | CDR3aa
NA | NA | TRBV7-9 | CASSLGGRGLVEQYF
NA | NA | TRBV18 | CASSPPAGAGTEAFF
NA | NA | TRBV7-9 | CASSLAGNNQPQHF
TRBD1 | NA | TRBV15 | CATSEGQGMNTEAFF
NA | NA | TRBV7-9 | CASTGDPTGELFF
NA | NA | TRBV18 | CASSPEDRRGYEQYF
TRBD1 | NA | TRBV7-6 | CASSLGPGGEDTEAFF
NA | NA | TRBV6-5 | CASSYGRRAYNEQFF
NA | NA | TRBV7-2 | CASSLGKSYEQYF
NA | NA | TRBV7-7 | CASSPGLQKSNEQFF
TRBD1 | NA | TRBV7-2 | CASSLEVGQVRDF
NA | few | TRBV4-2 | CASSQDRRAHEQFF
NA | NA | TRBV28 | CASSSPYEQYF
NA | NA | TRBV6-5 | CASSYSDSRGYTF
NA | NA | TRBV19 | CASSIQSGYSYEQYF
TRBD1 | NA | TRBV11-2 | CASSRQGAGTDTQYF
NA | NA | TRBV7-3 | CASSQPPDPGYTF
TRBD1 | NA | TRBV11-3 | CASNPTGTGEQYF
TRBD2 | NA | TRBV29-1 | CSVVTGRGAGELFF
TRBD1 | NA | TRBV25-1 | CASGQGETQYF
NA | NA | TRBV27 | CATRHHEQFF
TRBD2 | NA | TRBV5-4 | CASSGPGSSGRLDEQFF
NA | NA | TRBV9 | CASSVAPAGGGNEQFF
NA | NA | TRBV19 | CASSRGLSSGNTIYF
TRBD1 | once | TRBV29-1 | CSVEGGRGRTNEQFF
NA | NA | TRBV7-9 | CASSLGHGETQYF
NA | NA | TRBV7-2 | CASTPSSDGTDTQYF
NA | NA | TRBV30 | CAGPRETASSGANVLTF
NA | NA | TRBV9 | CASSVVFGGQNYNEQFF
TRBD1 | NA | TRBV27 | CASGPGQGLYEQYF
TRBD1 | NA | TRBV15 | CATSREGRQGFDEQYF
TRBD1 | NA | TRBV19 | CASGHRGPYNEQFF